This T cell receptor (beta chain) is drawn from a study of T cells after yellow fever vaccination. TCRdb itself ran the 5' RACE reads through MiXCR, one entry per CDR3 protein. The repertoire includes approximately 450,000 distinct CDR3 sequences, 15% to 20% of them detected once, and 18% sits in the top ten. Study-level findings and limits: Faster peaking, at day 5 versus 15, marked a secondary response that was weaker.

J gave up 3 bases and V 4 bases, and 7 bases lay outside the gene matches. The germline gives CDR1 MNHEY, CDR2 SVGAGI. This CDR3 region has 16 residues. This clonotype was seen more than once but under ten times. Its antigen is unidentified. The receptor was isolated from a young man who received the YFV17D yellow fever vaccine. The rearrangement links TRBV6-5 to TRBJ2-1; the match to TRBD1 covers 9 bases. This material consisted of PBMCs, taken before the yellow fever booster vaccination. The CDR3: CASSLISGQGYNEQFF. The CDR3 coding sequence is TGTGCCAGCAGTTTAATTTCGGGACAGGGCTACAATGAGCAGTTCTTC.